The clone carrying this T cell receptor (beta chain) was detected a few times. Its specificity is not known. The sample belongs to a study of radiation and T cells in renal cell carcinoma. Assay: immunoSEQ multiplex PCR; the TCRdb copy retains only in-frame clones and omits some. Among approximately 120,000 clones listed, roughly 80% were seen once. Time point noted: baseline pretreatment blood. Treatment in this sample: 15 Gy SBRT to primary tumor, nephrectomy 4 weeks later. Per germline, CDR1 SGHDT and CDR2 YYEEEE. The CDR3 has 14 amino acids. Deletions cut 2 bases from V and 4 bases from J, with 10 bases between. Findings of the study overall: From baseline, blood top tumor clonotypes peaked at 2 weeks post-radiation.

The chain is built from TRBV5-6 and TRBJ1-3; D may be TRBD1 (5 bases). The material was blood, obtained from a patient whose treatment included radiotherapy and nephrectomy. This receptor was taken from an older woman with renal cell carcinoma. The CDR3 DNA sequence: TGTGCCAGCAGCTTCGGGGGTTCAGGAAACACCATATATTTT. As protein: CASSFGGSGNTIYF.